The 11 T cell receptor beta chains listed next were all sequenced from one sample in a study of PD-L1 blockade in urothelial cancer. Sequencing used immunoSEQ multiplex PCR; TCRdb keeps in-frame clones, though not all of them. The sample holds more than 95,000 clones, 80% to 90% seen once. Sample time point: peripheral blood 6 weeks after treatment start. The source material was PBMCs, sampled around atezolizumab (anti-PD-L1) treatment. These receptors originate from a man aged 55-75 years with urothelial cancer.

This sequence joins TRBV6-6 and TRBJ1-2; D is unclear. This CDR3 contains 13 residues. Trimming cost V 0 bases and J 8 bases, with 10 bases left between them. The V gene's germline CDR1 is MNHNY and CDR2 SVGAGI (reference sequence). CDR3 region: CASSYSFWEGYTF. CDR3 DNA sequence: TGTGCCAGCAGTTACTCCTTTTGGGAGGGCTACACCTTC.

The genes are TRBV5-1 and TRBJ1-2, with TRBD1 matching over 10 bases. Germline V CDR1 and CDR2: SGHRS, YFSETQ. V lost 4 bases to trimming and J lost 8 bases; unmatched junction nucleotides: 11. This CDR3 region has 15 residues. The DNA for the CDR3 is TGCGCCAGCAGCCCCCAGGACAGGGGGGCGAAGGGCTACACCTTC. It is translated as CASSPQDRGAKGYTF.

The chain recombines TRBV5-8 with TRBJ1-5; D uncertain. The CDR3 spans 15 residues. V lost 4 bases, J lost 7 bases, and 18 bases lay in between. CDR1 SGHTS and CDR2 YDEGEE come from the germline V gene. CDR3 DNA: TGTGCCAGCAGCGTGCGGGGTGAGGGCGGCCAGCCCCAGCATTTT. Translating gives CASSVRGEGGQPQHF.

Worth noting for this clone: Distinct nucleotide sequences in the sample also encode this CDR3. The CDR3 DNA reads as TGCGCCAGCAGCTTGGGACTAGCGGGAGGGCAGGAGACCCAGTACTTC. Translating gives CASSLGLAGGQETQYF. The V and J genes are TRBV5-1 and TRBJ2-5; 14 bases are a match to TRBD2. The CDR3 totals 16 residues. The trim removed 0 bases at V and 5 bases at J, leaving 3 bases unmatched. CDR1 is SGHRS and CDR2 is YFSETQ in the germline V gene.

The chain joins TRBV12-5 to TRBJ2-1; 7 bases are a match to TRBD2. In germline, CDR1 is LGHNT, CDR2 FRNRAP. The CDR3 sequence is 14 residues long. V lost 8 bases, J lost 1 base, and 5 bases stayed unmatched. The CDR3 spells CASKREGSYNEQFF. In DNA, the CDR3 is TGTGCTAGTAAAAGGGAGGGGTCCTACAATGAGCAGTTCTTC.

By share, this clone counts as medium-sized (0.01 to 0.1%). The V call is TRBV7-2, the J call TRBJ2-1; no definite D call. The CDR3 extends over 14 amino acids. V lost 1 base and J lost 9, with 13 bases in between. Germline CDR1 is SGHTA and CDR2 is FQGNSA. CDR3: CASSLGVRVAEQFF. DNA for the CDR3: TGTGCCAGCAGCTTAGGGGTCCGGGTTGCTGAGCAGTTCTTC.

CDR3 region: CASSIQGFSNQPQHF. CDR3 DNA: TGTGCCAGCAGTATCCAGGGTTTTAGCAATCAGCCCCAGCATTTT. This chain joins TRBV27 and TRBJ1-5, with a weak D call TRBD1 (5 bases). The V gene's germline CDR1 is MNHEY and CDR2 SMNVEV (reference sequence). The CDR3 consists of 15 residues. V gave up 5 bases and J gave up 0 bases, with 11 bases separating them.

The chain uses TRBV5-5 and TRBJ2-3; 13 nucleotides line up with TRBD2. CDR1 is SGHKS and CDR2 is YYEKEE in the germline V gene (reference sequence). With V trimmed by 4 bases and J by 4 bases, 12 bases remained unmatched. The length of the CDR3 is 18 residues. This CDR3 reads CASSLRLAGGFSADTQYF. The CDR3 coding sequence is TGTGCCAGCAGCCTGCGACTAGCGGGGGGTTTTAGCGCAGATACGCAGTATTTT.

The CDR3 DNA reads as TGTGCCAGCAGTTCCCCGGGACTAGCAAAGGGGGCTGAGCAGTTCTTC. Translating gives CASSSPGLAKGAEQFF. The chain combines TRBV6-5 with TRBJ2-1; the match to TRBD2 covers 9 bases. V lost 4 bases to trimming and J lost 9 bases; unmatched junction nucleotides: 13. The V gene's germline CDR1 is MNHEY and CDR2 SVGAGI. The CDR3 covers 16 residues.

This clone was counted a single time. The V gene is TRBV28, the J gene TRBJ2-2, with 8 bases lining up with TRBD1. The V gene end was trimmed by 4 bases and the J gene end by 3 bases; junction bases not matched to a gene: 10. The germline gives CDR1 MDHEN, CDR2 SYDVKM. The CDR3 has 17 amino acids. CDR3 bases: TGTGCCAGCAGTTGGCCGCAGGGGGCGTATGACACCGGGGAGCTGTTTTTT. Encoded protein: CASSWPQGAYDTGELFF.

This clone was seen at least ten times. The V and J genes are TRBV18 and TRBJ1-2; no clear D gene. With 1 base removed from V and 2 bases from J, the gap between germline ends came to 14 bases. Germline CDR1 KGHSH, CDR2 LQKENI. This CDR3 has 16 residues. The CDR3 loop is CASSPQSGELNYGYTF. Written as DNA, the CDR3 is TGTGCCAGCTCACCACAGTCCGGGGAATTAAACTATGGCTACACCTTC.